The present T cell receptor (beta chain) was sequenced within a study of cytomegalovirus exposure and HLA in healthy donors. Study-wide results and limits: Rarity characterized most TCR sequences, yet some public TCRs appeared in many donors.

Separate from the approximately 700-subject first cohort was the 120-subject validation cohort, to which the donors belonged. As concerns this clone: Its specificity is unknown.

The germline V and J ends were trimmed by 0 bases and 1 base, with 6 bases remaining between them. Germline V gene sequence: CDR1 LNHNV, CDR2 YYDKDF (reference sequence). The CDR3 sequence is 14 residues long. The method was immunoSEQ multiplex PCR; TCRdb's version includes in-frame clones alone and lacks a portion of them. Found here are about 110,000 clones, around 86% of them singletons; the top ten hold over 3%. This TCR was sampled from a woman aged 18-30 years in good health and CMV-seropositive. The chain recombines TRBV15 with TRBJ1-1, with D possibly being TRBD1 (5 bases). Sequencing was carried out using PBMCs. As DNA, the CDR3 is TGTGCCACCAGCAGAGAAGGGGAGAACACTGAAGCTTTCTTT. Translated: CATSREGENTEAFF.